This entry features one TCR beta chain sequence. Its antigen is still unknown. No conserved phenylalanine or tryptophan is present at the end of the CDR3, so a read error is the likely explanation. The data are from a study of T cell repertoires in cytomegalovirus infection. Study-level background: Through public TCR beta signatures, both CMV infection and matching HLA type were indicated. Regarding the study as a whole: There were carriers of CMV plus the relevant HLA, and cumulative public TCR beta family frequency identified them. HLA-C-restricted CMV-specific TCR beta clonotypes were dominant in the ex vivo response.

After removal of 9 bases from V and 6 bases from J, the junction contained 16 bases not matched to a gene. The CDR3 length is 16 residues. A single record per CDR3 protein comes from TCRdb applying MiXCR to the reads. Of thousands of distinct CDR3 sequences in the sample, roughly half were seen once. The chain uses TRBV12-3 or TRBV12-4 and TRBJ2-1; 8 nucleotides align to TRBD2. The TCR originated in a human donor in good health (CMV status not recorded). Some clones in this sample may be carry-over from other donors' samples. The material sequenced was PBMCs, sequenced either directly or after in vitro stimulation (not recorded which). CDR3 sequence (DNA): TGTGCCAGGTGTTTAGCCCCTTACGGGAGGGCCAATGAGCAGTTCTTA. Protein sequence: CARCLAPYGRANEQFL.